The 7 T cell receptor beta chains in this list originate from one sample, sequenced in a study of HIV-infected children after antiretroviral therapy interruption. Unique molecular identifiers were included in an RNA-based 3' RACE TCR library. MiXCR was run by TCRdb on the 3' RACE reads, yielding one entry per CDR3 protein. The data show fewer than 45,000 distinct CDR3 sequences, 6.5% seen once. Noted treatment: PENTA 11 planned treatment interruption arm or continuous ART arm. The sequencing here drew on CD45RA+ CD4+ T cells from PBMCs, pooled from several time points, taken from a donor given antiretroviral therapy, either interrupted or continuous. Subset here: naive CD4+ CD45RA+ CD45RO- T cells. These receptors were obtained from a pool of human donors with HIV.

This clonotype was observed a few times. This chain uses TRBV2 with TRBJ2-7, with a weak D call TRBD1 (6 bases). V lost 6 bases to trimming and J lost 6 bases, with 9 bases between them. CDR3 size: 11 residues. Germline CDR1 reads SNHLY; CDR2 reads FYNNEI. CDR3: CASRQGSEQYF. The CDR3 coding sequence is TGTGCCAGCAGGCAGGGGTCCGAGCAGTACTTC.

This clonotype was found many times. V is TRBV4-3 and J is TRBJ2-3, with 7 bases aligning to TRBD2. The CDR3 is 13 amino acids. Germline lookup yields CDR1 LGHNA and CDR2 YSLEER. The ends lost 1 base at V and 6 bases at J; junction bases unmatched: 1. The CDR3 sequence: CASSQAGRDTQYF. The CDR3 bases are TGCGCCAGCAGCCAAGCCGGGAGGGATACGCAGTATTTT.

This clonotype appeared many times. CDR3 in DNA: TGTGCCAGTAGTAGGACATCCGAAGCCTACGAGCAGTACTTC. The encoded protein is CASSRTSEAYEQYF. This chain links TRBV19 with TRBJ2-7; possibly TRBD1 for D (5 bases). Per the germline V gene, CDR1 is LNHDA and CDR2 is SQIVND (reference sequence). This CDR3 region has 14 residues. V was cut by 4 bases and J by 2 bases, with 12 bases left in between. Variable domain in full (rest from reference TRBV19 and TRBJ2-7): DGGITQSPKYLFRKEGQNVTLSCEQNLNHDAMYWYRQDPGQGLRLIYYSQIVNDFQKGDIAEGYSVSREKKESFPLTVTSAQKNPTAFYLCASSRTSEAYEQYFGPGTRLTVT.

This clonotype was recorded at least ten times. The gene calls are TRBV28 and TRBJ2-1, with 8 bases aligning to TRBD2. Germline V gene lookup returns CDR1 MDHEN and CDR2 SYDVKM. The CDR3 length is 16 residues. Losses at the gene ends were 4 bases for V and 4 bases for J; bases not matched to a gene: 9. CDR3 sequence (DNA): TGTGCCAGCAGTTCCCCCTTAGCGGGATCTTACAATGAGCAGTTCTTC. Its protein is CASSSPLAGSYNEQFF.

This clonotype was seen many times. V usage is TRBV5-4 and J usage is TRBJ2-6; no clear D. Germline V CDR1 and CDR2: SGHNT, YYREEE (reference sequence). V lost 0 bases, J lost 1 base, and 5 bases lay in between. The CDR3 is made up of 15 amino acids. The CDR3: CASSLEGSGANVLTF. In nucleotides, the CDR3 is TGTGCCAGCAGCTTGGAAGGGTCTGGGGCCAACGTCCTGACTTTC.

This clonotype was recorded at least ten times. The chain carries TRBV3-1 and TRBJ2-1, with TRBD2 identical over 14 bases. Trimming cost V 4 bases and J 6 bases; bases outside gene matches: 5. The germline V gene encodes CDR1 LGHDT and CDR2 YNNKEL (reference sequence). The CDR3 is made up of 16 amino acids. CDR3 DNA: TGTGCCAGCAGCCGAAGGACTAGCGGGAGGAGCAATGAGCAGTTCTTC. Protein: CASSRRTSGRSNEQFF.

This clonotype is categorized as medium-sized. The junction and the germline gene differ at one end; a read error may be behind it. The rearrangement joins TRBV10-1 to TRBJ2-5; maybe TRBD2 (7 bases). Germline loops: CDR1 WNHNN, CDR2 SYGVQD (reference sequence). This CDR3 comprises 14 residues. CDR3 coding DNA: TGTGCCAGCAGTGAGAACACACGGGGGGACACCCAGTACTTT. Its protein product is CASSENTRGDTQYF.